One and the same sample provided the 13 T cell receptor beta chains below, sequenced in a study of PD-L1 blockade in urothelial cancer. Sequenced by immunoSEQ multiplex PCR; TCRdb stores in-frame clones only, minus some. The sample consists of about 49,000 clones, about four fifths of them appearing once. Time point meaning: pretreatment peripheral blood. The sequences come from PBMCs, collected around atezolizumab (anti-PD-L1) treatment. Receptors were obtained from a man between 65 and 80 years old with urothelial cancer.

V usage is TRBV15 and J usage is TRBJ2-1; 8 bases match TRBD2. Germline V gene sequence: CDR1 LNHNV, CDR2 YYDKDF (reference sequence). The CDR3 totals 17 residues. Unmatched junction bases numbered 8, after V lost 0 bases and J lost 4 bases. The CDR3 here is CATSREGGLGAYNEQFF. The CDR3 DNA is TGTGCCACCAGCAGAGAAGGGGGACTAGGAGCTTACAATGAGCAGTTCTTC. The full variable domain, its missing parts supplied by reference TRBV15 and TRBJ2-1, is DAMVIQNPRYQVTQFGKPVTLSCSQTLNHNVMYWYQQKSSQAPKLLFHYYDKDFNNEADTPDNFQSRRPNTSFCFLDIRSPGLGDTAMYLCATSREGGLGAYNEQFFGPGTRLTVL.

The chain links TRBV7-8 to TRBJ2-7; 7 nucleotides match TRBD2. The CDR3 consists of 13 residues. The trim removed 5 bases at V and 2 bases at J, leaving 3 bases unmatched. The germline CDR1 and CDR2 sequences are SGHVS and FQNEAQ. The CDR3, as DNA: TGTGCCAGCAGCAAGCGGGGACCCTACGAGCAGTACTTC. Amino acids: CASSKRGPYEQYF.

The CDR3 nucleotides are TGCGCCAGCAGCCAAGGACAGGGAGGTGTTTACGAGCAGTACTTC. Translation gives CASSQGQGGVYEQYF. V gene TRBV4-1 combines with J gene TRBJ2-7, with D possibly TRBD1 on 7 matching bases. The CDR3 runs to 15 residues. CDR1 is MGHRA, CDR2 YSYEKL, per germline. V gave up 1 base and J gave up 4 bases, with 14 bases separating them.

V is TRBV28 and J is TRBJ2-7; tentatively, D is TRBD1 (6 bases). This CDR3 is 14 amino acids long. Germline lookup yields CDR1 MDHEN and CDR2 SYDVKM. The V end was cut by 3 bases, the J end by 4 bases, with 13 bases between. The CDR3 spells CASSFGTKVYEQYF. The CDR3 bases are TGTGCCAGCAGTTTTGGGACAAAAGTTTACGAGCAGTACTTC.

The rearrangement links TRBV6-1 to TRBJ2-3, with TRBD1 as a possible D gene (5 bases). V was pared by 7 bases and J by 2 bases, with 10 bases between. Germline V CDR1 and CDR2: MNHNS, SASEGT. The CDR3 loop spans 13 amino acids. The CDR3 nucleotides are TGTGCCAGCACCTTGACAGCCACAGATACGCAGTATTTT. Protein sequence: CASTLTATDTQYF.

The chain carries TRBV15 and TRBJ2-4; D gene uncertain. The length of the CDR3 is 12 residues. V lost 2 bases and J 9 bases, leaving 8 bases between the germline ends. The germline V gene has CDR1 LNHNV and CDR2 YYDKDF (reference sequence). The CDR3 DNA sequence: TGTGCCACCAGCAGAAGACCAGGCATTCAGTACTTC. Residues: CATSRRPGIQYF.

This clone was recorded once. This sequence joins TRBV10-2 and TRBJ1-3; 11 bases align to TRBD1. With V trimmed by 4 bases and J by 0 bases, 5 bases remained unmatched. Germline CDR1 WSHSY, CDR2 SAAADI. There are 17 residues in the CDR3. The CDR3 loop reads CASSAGQGDLSGNTIYF. The CDR3 nucleotides are TGCGCCAGCAGTGCGGGACAGGGGGACCTCTCTGGAAACACCATATATTTT.

This clone was detected only a few times. The genes are TRBV19 and TRBJ2-1; 11 bases line up with TRBD2. Germline loops: CDR1 LNHDA, CDR2 SQIVND (reference sequence). This CDR3 is 15 amino acids long. The V gene end was trimmed by 4 bases and the J gene end by 5 bases; junction bases not matched to a gene: 4. The CDR3 nucleotides read TGTGCCAGTAGTACAGGGACTAGCGGAAACAATGAGCAGTTCTTC. As protein: CASSTGTSGNNEQFF.

Only a few counts were recorded for this clone. The rearrangement uses TRBV2 and TRBJ1-4; D is uncertain. CDR1 SNHLY and CDR2 FYNNEI come from the germline V gene. V shed 6 bases and J shed 4 bases, with 12 bases lying between them. The CDR3 spans 14 residues. The CDR3 DNA reads TGTGCCAGCAGAATTGGGCAGTATAATGAAAAACTGTTTTTT. Its protein is CASRIGQYNEKLFF.

In the case of this clone: The junction departs from germline at one end; a sequencing error may be responsible. The chain is built from TRBV7-7 and TRBJ1-1; unclear D gene. The CDR3 has 13 amino acids. CDR1 is SSHAT, CDR2 FNYEAQ, per germline (reference sequence). Here the CDR3 DNA reads TGTGCTAGCAGCTTCCAGGAGAACACTGAAGCTTTCTTT. As protein: CASSFQENTEAFF. The full variable domain, rest sourced from reference TRBV7-7 and TRBJ1-1, is GAGVSQSPRYKVTKRGQDVTLRCDPISSHATLYWYQQALGQGPEFLTYFNYEAQPDKSGLPSDRFSAERPEGSISTLTIQRTEQRDSAMYRCASSFQENTEAFFGQGTRLTVV.

The chain combines TRBV28 with TRBJ1-1; maybe TRBD1 (5 bases). Looked up from germline, CDR1 is MDHEN and CDR2 is SYDVKM. This CDR3 comprises 14 residues. The germline V and J ends were trimmed by 3 bases and 3 bases, with 11 bases remaining between them. The CDR3 spells CASSLGGIYTEAFF. Written as DNA, the CDR3 is TGTGCCAGCAGTTTGGGGGGGATTTACACTGAAGCTTTCTTT.

The chain links TRBV27 to TRBJ2-5; D is ambiguous. The CDR3 is 14 residues long. V shed 0 bases and J shed 2 bases, with 7 bases lying between them. CDR1 and CDR2 from the germline V gene are MNHEY and SMNVEV (reference sequence). The CDR3 DNA follows: TGTGCCAGCAGTTTATCGGTACAGCAAGAGACCCAGTACTTC. Translation gives CASSLSVQQETQYF.

The rearrangement joins TRBV10-3 to TRBJ1-1; D is uncertain. Looked up from germline, CDR1 is ENHRY and CDR2 is SYGVKD. The CDR3 loop spans 13 amino acids. V lost 7 bases and J 0 bases, leaving 9 bases between the germline ends. CDR3 DNA sequence: TGTGCCATCAATGACGGTATGAACACTGAAGCTTTCTTT. It encodes CAINDGMNTEAFF.